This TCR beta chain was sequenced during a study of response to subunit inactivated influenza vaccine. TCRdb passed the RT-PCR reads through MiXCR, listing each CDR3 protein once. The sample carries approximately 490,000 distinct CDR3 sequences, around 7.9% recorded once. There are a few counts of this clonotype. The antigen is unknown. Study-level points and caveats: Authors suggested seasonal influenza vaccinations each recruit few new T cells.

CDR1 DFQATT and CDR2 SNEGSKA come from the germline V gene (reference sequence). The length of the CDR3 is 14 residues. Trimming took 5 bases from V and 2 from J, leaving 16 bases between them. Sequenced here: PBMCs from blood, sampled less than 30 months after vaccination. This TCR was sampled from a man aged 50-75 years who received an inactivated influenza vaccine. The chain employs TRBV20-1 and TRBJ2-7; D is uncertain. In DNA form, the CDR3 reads TGCAGTGCTGTTCGTCGCCCCCAGCCCTACGAGCAGTACTTC. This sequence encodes CSAVRRPQPYEQYF.